Here is one TCR beta chain with its context. Germline loops: CDR1 GTSNPN, CDR2 SVGIG (reference sequence). V shed 0 bases and J shed 1 base, with 13 bases lying between them. The CDR3 covers 16 residues. Deep level was the assay's run setting. Assay: immunoSEQ multiplex PCR; the TCRdb copy retains only in-frame clones and omits some. The data show some 2.3 million clones, more than 85% seen once. These data come from a study of shared clonotypes between healthy human individuals. Input material: naive CD4+ T cells from PBMCs. Subset in this sample: CD45RA+ positively selected. The sequence was collected from a man aged 18 to 30 in good health. Some clones in this sample may be carry-over from other donors' samples. The chain combines TRBV30 with TRBJ1-3; no clear D. Written as DNA, the CDR3 is TGTGCCTGGAGTGTCTTTTCCGTAGGGTCTGGAAACACCATATATTTT. Translated, it gives CAWSVFSVGSGNTIYF.